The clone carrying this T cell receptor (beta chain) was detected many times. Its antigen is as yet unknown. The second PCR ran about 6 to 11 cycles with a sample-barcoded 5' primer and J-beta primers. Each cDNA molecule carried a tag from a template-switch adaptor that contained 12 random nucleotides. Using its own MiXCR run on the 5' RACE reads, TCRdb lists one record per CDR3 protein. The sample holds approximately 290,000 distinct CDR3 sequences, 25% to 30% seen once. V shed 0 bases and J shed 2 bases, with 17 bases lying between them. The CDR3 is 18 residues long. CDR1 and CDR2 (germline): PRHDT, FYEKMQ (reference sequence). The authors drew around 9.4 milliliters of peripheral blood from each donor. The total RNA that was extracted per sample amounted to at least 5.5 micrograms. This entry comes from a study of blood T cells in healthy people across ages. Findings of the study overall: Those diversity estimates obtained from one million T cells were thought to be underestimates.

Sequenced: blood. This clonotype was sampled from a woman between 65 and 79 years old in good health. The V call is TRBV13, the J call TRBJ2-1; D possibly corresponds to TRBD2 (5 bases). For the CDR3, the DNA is TGTGCCAGCAGCTTAGGAGAAGGACTCCCGACCCCCTACAATGAGCAGTTCTTC. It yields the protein CASSLGEGLPTPYNEQFF.